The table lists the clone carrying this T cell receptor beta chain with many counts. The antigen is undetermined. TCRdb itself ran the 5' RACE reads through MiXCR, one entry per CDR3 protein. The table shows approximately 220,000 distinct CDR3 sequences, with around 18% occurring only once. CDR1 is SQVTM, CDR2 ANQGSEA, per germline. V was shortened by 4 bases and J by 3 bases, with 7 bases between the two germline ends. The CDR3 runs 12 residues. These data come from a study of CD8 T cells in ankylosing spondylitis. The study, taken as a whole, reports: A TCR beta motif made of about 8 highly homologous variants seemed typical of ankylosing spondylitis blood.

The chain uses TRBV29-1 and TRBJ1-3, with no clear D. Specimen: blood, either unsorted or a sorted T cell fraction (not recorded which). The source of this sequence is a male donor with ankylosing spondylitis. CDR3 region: CSVAGDGNTIYF. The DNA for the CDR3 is TGCAGCGTTGCTGGGGATGGAAACACCATATATTTT. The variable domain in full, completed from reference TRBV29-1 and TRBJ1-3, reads SAVISQKPSRDICQRGTSLTIQCQVDSQVTMMFWYRQQPGQSLTLIATANQGSEATYESGFVIDKFPISRPNLTFSTLTVSNMSPEDSSIYLCSVAGDGNTIYFGEGSWLTVV.